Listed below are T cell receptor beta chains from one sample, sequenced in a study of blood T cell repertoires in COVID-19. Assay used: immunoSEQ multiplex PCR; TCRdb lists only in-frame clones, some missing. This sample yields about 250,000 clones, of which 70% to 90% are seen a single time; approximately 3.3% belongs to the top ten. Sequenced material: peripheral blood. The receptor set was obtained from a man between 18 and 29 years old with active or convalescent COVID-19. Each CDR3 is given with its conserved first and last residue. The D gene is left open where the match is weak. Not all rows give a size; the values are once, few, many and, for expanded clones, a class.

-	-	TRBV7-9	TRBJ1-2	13	CASRPNGNYGYTF	TGTGCCAGCAGACCTAACGGGAACTATGGCTACACCTTC
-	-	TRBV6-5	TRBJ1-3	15	CASSRTGTSGNTIYF	TGTGCCAGCAGTCGTACAGGGACCTCTGGAAACACCATATATTTT
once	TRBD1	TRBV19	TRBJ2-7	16	CASSTRRRTGVYEQYF	TGTGCCAGTAGTACCCGGCGCAGGACAGGGGTCTACGAGCAGTACTTC
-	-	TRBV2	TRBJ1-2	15	CASSELRGSHRNYTF	TGTGCCAGCAGTGAATTAAGGGGCAGTCATAGGAACTACACCTTC
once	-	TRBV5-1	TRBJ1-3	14	CASSFQGSGNTIYF	TGCGCCAGCAGCTTCCAGGGCTCTGGAAACACCATATATTTT
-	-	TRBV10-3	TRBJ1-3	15	CAISERTVSGNTIYF	TGTGCCATCAGTGAGAGGACAGTCTCTGGAAACACCATATATTTT
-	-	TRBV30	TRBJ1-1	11	CAWAGGPEAFF	TGTGCCTGGGCCGGGGGTCCTGAAGCTTTCTTT
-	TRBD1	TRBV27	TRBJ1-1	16	CASSPGQSVLRGEAFF	TGTGCCAGCTCACCGGGACAGTCAGTTTTGAGGGGTGAAGCTTTCTTT
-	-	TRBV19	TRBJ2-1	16	CASSPRTKTTYNEQFF	TGTGCCAGTAGCCCAAGGACAAAAACTACCTACAATGAGCAGTTCTTC
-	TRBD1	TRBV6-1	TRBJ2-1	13	CASSEQGAYEQFF	TGTGCCAGCAGTGAGCAGGGGGCGTATGAGCAGTTCTTC
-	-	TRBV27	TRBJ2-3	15	CASSLTSGGTDTQYF	TGTGCCAGCAGTTTAACCTCCGGGGGCACAGATACGCAGTATTTT
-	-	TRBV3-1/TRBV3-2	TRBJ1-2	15	CASSRRGDENYGYTF	TGTGCCAGCAGCCGTCGGGGGGATGAGAACTATGGCTACACCTTC
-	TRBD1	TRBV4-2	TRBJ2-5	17	CASSQEHRTGFQETQYF	TGTGCCAGCAGCCAAGAACATAGGACAGGGTTCCAAGAGACCCAGTACTTC
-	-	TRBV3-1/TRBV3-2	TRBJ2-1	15	CASSQGDPRYNEQFF	TGTGCCAGCAGCCAGGGTGACCCCAGGTACAATGAGCAGTTCTTC
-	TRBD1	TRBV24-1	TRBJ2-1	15	CATAPGTAVYNEQFF	TGTGCCACCGCCCCCGGGACAGCAGTATACAATGAGCAGTTCTTC